The 9 T cell receptor beta chains reported below all come from one sample, sequenced in a study of blood T cell repertoires in COVID-19. Clones were sequenced by immunoSEQ multiplex PCR, and TCRdb holds only the in-frame ones, with some missing. Of about 350,000 clones in the sample, about 90% were seen once. The source material was PBMCs or T cells enriched from blood (not recorded which). These receptor sequences come from a woman aged 25 to 39 who had recovered from COVID-19.

This sequence joins TRBV21-1 and TRBJ2-1; TRBD1, the table's D call, lacks a check against the DNA. TRBV21-1 is noted as a pseudogene. This CDR3 is built from 18 residues. The CDR3 bases are TGTGCCAGCAGCAAATTCAAGACAGGAGCCCAATCCTACAATGAGCAGTTCTTC. This translates into CASSKFKTGAQSYNEQFF.

V usage is TRBV2 and J usage is TRBJ1-5, with D perhaps matching TRBD1 (5 bases). Between the trimmed V and J ends, which lost 4 bases and 2 bases, there was a span of 9 bases. Germline CDR1 SNHLY, CDR2 FYNNEI. This CDR3 comprises 14 residues. The chain's CDR3 is CASSGGGRNQPQHF. The CDR3 DNA follows: TGTGCCAGCAGTGGGGGGGGTCGCAATCAGCCCCAGCATTTT. The full variable domain, in which reference TRBV2 and TRBJ1-5 provide the parts outside the CDR3, is EPEVTQTPSHQVTQMGQEVILRCVPISNHLYFYWYRQILGQKVEFLVSFYNNEISEKSEIFDDQFSVERPDGSNFTLKIRSTKLEDSAMYFCASSGGGRNQPQHFGDGTRLSIL.

This clone was observed a single time. V usage is TRBV18 and J usage is TRBJ1-2; D might be TRBD1 (6 bases). V gave up 4 bases and J gave up 0 bases, with 12 bases separating them. The CDR3 has 15 residues. Germline CDR1 reads KGHSH; CDR2 reads LQKENI. The CDR3 reads CASSLNGGANYGYTF. The CDR3 DNA reads TGTGCCAGCTCACTCAATGGGGGCGCTAACTATGGCTACACCTTC.

The V gene is TRBV6-6, the J gene TRBJ1-1; 10 bases map to TRBD1. Germline lookup yields CDR1 MNHNY and CDR2 SVGAGI (reference sequence). The CDR3 loop spans 14 amino acids. V shed 5 bases and J 11 bases; nucleotides not matched to a gene: 11. The CDR3 sequence is CASSNNRQGASAFF. In DNA, the CDR3 is TGTGCCAGCAGTAATAATCGACAGGGGGCGTCGGCTTTCTTT.

Written as DNA, the CDR3 is TGTGCCAGCAGCTTGGGCCTCGGGGGGGCAGATACGCAGTATTTT. It encodes CASSLGLGGADTQYF. This chain joins TRBV5-5 and TRBJ2-3, with TRBD2 matching 8 bases. This CDR3 is built from 15 residues. Germline CDR1 reads SGHKS; CDR2 reads YYEKEE (reference sequence). Trimming cost V 0 bases and J 4 bases; bases outside gene matches: 4.

The V call is TRBV11-2, the J call TRBJ2-2, with a tentative D call TRBD1 (6 bases). Germline loops: CDR1 SGHAT, CDR2 FQNNGV. The CDR3 sequence is 18 residues long. Trimming cost V 5 bases and J 0 bases, with 19 bases left between them. The CDR3 DNA reads as TGTGCCAGCAGCCTAAAACGGTGGGGGCAACCGAACACCGGGGAGCTGTTTTTT. It yields the protein CASSLKRWGQPNTGELFF.

The V call is TRBV27, the J call TRBJ2-3; TRBD1 might be the D (6 bases). Trimming left V 5 bases short and J 4 bases short, with 13 bases between. This CDR3 comprises 14 residues. Germline V gives CDR1 MNHEY, CDR2 SMNVEV (reference sequence). The CDR3 region is CASSPLQGPDTQYF. Here the CDR3 DNA reads TGTGCCAGCAGTCCCTTGCAGGGGCCAGATACGCAGTATTTT.

J is TRBJ2-7 and V is TRBV27, with D possibly TRBD2 on 5 matching bases. The ends were cut back, 8 bases at V and 2 bases at J, with 16 bases in the middle. There are 14 residues in the CDR3. The V gene's germline CDR1 is MNHEY and CDR2 SMNVEV (reference sequence). CDR3 coding DNA: TGTGCCAGCCGGAGACGGACTGGAACCTACGAGCAGTACTTC. Residues: CASRRRTGTYEQYF.

The CDR3 loop reads CASSIDPAGIAKNIQYF. The CDR3 coding sequence is TGTGCCAGTAGTATAGATCCGGCGGGAATAGCCAAAAACATTCAGTACTTC. The chain is built from TRBV19 and TRBJ2-4, with D perhaps TRBD2 (6 bases). The germline V and J ends were trimmed by 0 bases and 0 bases, with 12 bases remaining between them. CDR1 is LNHDA and CDR2 is SQIVND in the germline V gene (reference sequence). The CDR3 runs 17 residues.